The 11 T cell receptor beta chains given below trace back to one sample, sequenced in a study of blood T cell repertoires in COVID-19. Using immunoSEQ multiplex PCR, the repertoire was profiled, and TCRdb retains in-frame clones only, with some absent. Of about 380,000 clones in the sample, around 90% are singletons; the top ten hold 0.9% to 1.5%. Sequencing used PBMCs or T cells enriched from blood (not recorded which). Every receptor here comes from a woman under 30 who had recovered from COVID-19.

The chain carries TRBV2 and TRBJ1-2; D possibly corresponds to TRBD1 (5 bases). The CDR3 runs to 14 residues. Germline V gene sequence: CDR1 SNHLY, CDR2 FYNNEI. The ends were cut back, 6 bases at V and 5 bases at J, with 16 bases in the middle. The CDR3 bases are TGTGCCAGCAGAGGGGCAGGGATAAGGTATGGCTACACCTTC. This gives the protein CASRGAGIRYGYTF.

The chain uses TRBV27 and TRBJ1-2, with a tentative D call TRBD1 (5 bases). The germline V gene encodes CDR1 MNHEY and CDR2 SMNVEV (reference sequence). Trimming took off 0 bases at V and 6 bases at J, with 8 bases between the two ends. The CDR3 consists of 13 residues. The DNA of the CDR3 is TGTGCCAGCAGTTTATCTAGGACAAATGGCTACACCTTC. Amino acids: CASSLSRTNGYTF.

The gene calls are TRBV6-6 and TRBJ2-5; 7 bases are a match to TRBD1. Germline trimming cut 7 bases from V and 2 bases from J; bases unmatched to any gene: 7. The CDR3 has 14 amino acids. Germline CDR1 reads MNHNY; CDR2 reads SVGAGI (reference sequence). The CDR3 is CASKLPQGQETQYF. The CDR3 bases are TGTGCCAGCAAGTTACCACAGGGGCAAGAGACCCAGTACTTC.

CDR3 region: CAISELNEKLFF. In nucleotides, the CDR3 is TGTGCCATCAGTGAACTTAATGAAAAACTGTTTTTT. J is TRBJ1-4 and V is TRBV10-3, with D unclear. V was pared by 3 bases and J by 4 bases, with 3 bases between. Looked up from germline, CDR1 is ENHRY and CDR2 is SYGVKD. CDR3 length: 12 residues.

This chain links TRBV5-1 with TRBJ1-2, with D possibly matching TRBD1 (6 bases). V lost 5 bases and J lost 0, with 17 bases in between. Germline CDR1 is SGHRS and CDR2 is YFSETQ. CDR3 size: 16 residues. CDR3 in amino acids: CASSSGGQETNYGYTF. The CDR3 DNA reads TGCGCCAGCAGTTCGGGGGGCCAAGAGACTAACTATGGCTACACCTTC.

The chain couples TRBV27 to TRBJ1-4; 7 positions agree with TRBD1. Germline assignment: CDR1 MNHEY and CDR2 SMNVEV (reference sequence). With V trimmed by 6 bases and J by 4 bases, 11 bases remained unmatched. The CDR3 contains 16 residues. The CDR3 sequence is CASRRQGRGLNEKLFF. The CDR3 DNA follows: TGTGCCAGCAGACGACAGGGTAGGGGGCTTAATGAAAAACTGTTTTTT.

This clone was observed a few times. CDR3 in amino acids: CASSFWGGTEAFF. CDR3 bases: TGTGCCAGCAGCTTTTGGGGAGGCACTGAAGCTTTCTTT. The V and J genes are TRBV5-6 and TRBJ1-1; D not certain. The CDR3 extends over 13 amino acids. V was pared by 2 bases and J by 4 bases, with 9 bases between. Germline CDR1 SGHDT, CDR2 YYEEEE.

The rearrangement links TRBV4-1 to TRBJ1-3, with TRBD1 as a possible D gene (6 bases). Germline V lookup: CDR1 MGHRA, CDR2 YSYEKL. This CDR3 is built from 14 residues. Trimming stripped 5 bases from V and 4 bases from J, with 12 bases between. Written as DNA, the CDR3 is TGCGCCAGCAGCTCCGGGACAACGGGAAACACCATATATTTT. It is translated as CASSSGTTGNTIYF.

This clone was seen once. The CDR3 DNA sequence: TGCGCCAGCAGCTTTTTAGATGTTGCTCAAGGGAGAGGGAAATCCAATGAGCAGTTCTTC. Its translation: CASSFLDVAQGRGKSNEQFF. The gene calls are TRBV5-1 and TRBJ2-1; perhaps TRBD2 as D (5 bases). Germline lookup yields CDR1 SGHRS and CDR2 YFSETQ. The CDR3 contains 20 residues. Between the trimmed V and J ends, which lost 2 bases and 6 bases, there was a span of 30 bases.

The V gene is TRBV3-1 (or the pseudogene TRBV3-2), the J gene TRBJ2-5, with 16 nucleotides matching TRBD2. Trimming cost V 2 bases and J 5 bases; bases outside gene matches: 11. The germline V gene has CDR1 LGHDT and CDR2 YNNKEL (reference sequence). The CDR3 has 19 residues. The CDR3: CASSQTGLAGGPVRETQYF. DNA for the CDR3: TGTGCCAGCAGCCAAACGGGACTAGCGGGGGGGCCGGTGAGGGAGACCCAGTACTTC.

As DNA, the CDR3 is TGTGCCAGCAGCTTGGACAGGGACAACTATAATTCACCCCTCCACTTT. Its translation: CASSLDRDNYNSPLHF. The chain employs TRBV5-5 and TRBJ1-6; D is possibly TRBD1 (6 bases). Per germline, CDR1 SGHKS and CDR2 YYEKEE (reference sequence). This CDR3 has 16 amino acids. Between the trimmed V and J ends, which lost 0 bases and 3 bases, there was a span of 10 bases. Full variable domain (missing parts from reference TRBV5-5 and TRBJ1-6): DAGVTQSPTHLIKTRGQQVTLRCSPISGHKSVSWYQQVLGQGPQFIFQYYEKEERGRGNFPDRFSARQFPNYSSELNVNALLLGDSALYLCASSLDRDNYNSPLHFGNGTRLTVT.